This T cell receptor (beta chain) appears in the sequencing data of a study of T cell repertoires in aging, cancer and after chemotherapy. Germline V gene data show CDR1 as SEHNR and CDR2 as FQNEAQ (reference sequence). The CDR3 sequence is 15 residues long. A mixed TRB-A/B primer pool amplified rearranged TRB by multiplex touch-down PCR. TCRdb recomputed calls from the multiplex PCR reads with MiXCR, one row per CDR3 protein. Counted here are about 4,600 distinct CDR3 sequences, 21% occurring once; the ten biggest clones make up approximately 15%. TCR beta rearrangements were amplified from peripheral blood genomic DNA. This clonotype was counted a few times. Antigen specificity is unknown. At one of its ends the junction is not consistent with the germline gene, which may arise from a read error. General study points: In healthy donors, age-related TCR diversity loss mainly reflected lost richness. No conclusions about immunological memory after chemotherapy can be drawn from the repertoire data. Across the chemotherapy interval, each cancer cohort showed higher median generation probability, suggesting thymic rebound.

The sequence derives from a human donor with a blood cancer. The rearrangement joins TRBV7-9 to TRBJ2-7, with D tentatively TRBD1 (7 bases). The sample consisted of blood. The CDR3 is CASSRGTAGAYEQYF. CDR3 DNA: TGCGCCAGCAGCCGCGGGACAGCTGGTGCCTACGAGCAGTACTTC.